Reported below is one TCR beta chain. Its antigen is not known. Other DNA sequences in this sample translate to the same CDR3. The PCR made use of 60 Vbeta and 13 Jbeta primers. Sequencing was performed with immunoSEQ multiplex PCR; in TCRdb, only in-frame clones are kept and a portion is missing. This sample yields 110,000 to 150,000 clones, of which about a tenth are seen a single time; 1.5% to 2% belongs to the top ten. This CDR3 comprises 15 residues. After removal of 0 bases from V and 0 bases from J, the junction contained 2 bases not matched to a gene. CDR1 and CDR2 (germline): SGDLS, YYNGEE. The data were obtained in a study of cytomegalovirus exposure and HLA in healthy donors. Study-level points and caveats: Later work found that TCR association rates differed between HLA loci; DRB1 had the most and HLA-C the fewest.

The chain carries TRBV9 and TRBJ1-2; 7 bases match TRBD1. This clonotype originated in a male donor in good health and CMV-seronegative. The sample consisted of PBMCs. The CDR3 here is CASSVGQGANYGYTF. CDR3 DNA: TGTGCCAGCAGCGTAGGCCAGGGGGCTAACTATGGCTACACCTTC.